This T cell receptor (beta chain) was recovered during a study of cytomegalovirus exposure and HLA in healthy donors. The CDR3 loop spans 15 amino acids. V shed 4 bases, J shed 2 bases, and the junction held 7 bases outside the gene matches. The germline V gene encodes CDR1 SGHRS and CDR2 YFSETQ. In the PCR, 60 Vbeta and 13 Jbeta primers were used. The protocol was immunoSEQ multiplex PCR, while the TCRdb copy is restricted to in-frame clones and leaves out a portion. The profile covers around 190,000 clones, with roughly 77% appearing a single time and about 4.6% taken by the ten largest. This clone has only a few counts.

This clonotype was obtained from a man aged 25-45 years in good health and CMV-seropositive. The rearrangement uses TRBV5-1 and TRBJ2-7; 9 bases are shared with TRBD1. Sequenced material: PBMCs. CDR3 in amino acids: CASSPGDRETYEQYF. In DNA form, the CDR3 reads TGCGCCAGCAGCCCCGGGGACAGGGAGACCTACGAGCAGTACTTC.